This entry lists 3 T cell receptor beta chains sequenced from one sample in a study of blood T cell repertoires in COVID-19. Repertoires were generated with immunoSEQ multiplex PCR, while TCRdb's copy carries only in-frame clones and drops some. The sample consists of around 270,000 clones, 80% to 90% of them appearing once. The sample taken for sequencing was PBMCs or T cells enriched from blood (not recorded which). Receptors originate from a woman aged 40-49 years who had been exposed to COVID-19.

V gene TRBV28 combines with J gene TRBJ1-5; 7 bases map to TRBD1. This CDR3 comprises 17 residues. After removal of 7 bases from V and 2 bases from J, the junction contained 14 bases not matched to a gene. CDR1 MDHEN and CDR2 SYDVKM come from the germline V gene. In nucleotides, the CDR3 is TGTGCCAGCAATATACTATCAGCCGGGACAGGCAATCAGCCCCAGCATTTT. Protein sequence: CASNILSAGTGNQPQHF.

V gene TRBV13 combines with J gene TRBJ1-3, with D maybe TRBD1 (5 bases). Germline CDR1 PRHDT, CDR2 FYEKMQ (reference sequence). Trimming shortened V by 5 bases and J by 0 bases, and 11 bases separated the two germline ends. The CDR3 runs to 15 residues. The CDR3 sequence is CASSLTGSSGNTIYF. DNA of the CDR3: TGTGCCAGCAGCCTAACAGGTTCCTCTGGAAACACCATATATTTT.

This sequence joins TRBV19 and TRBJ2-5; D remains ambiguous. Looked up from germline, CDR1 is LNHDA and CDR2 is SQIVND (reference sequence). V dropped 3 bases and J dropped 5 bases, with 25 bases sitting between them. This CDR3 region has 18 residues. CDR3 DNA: TGTGCCAGTAGTATGGAAAGCGACTCAAGGCTCAAGCCGGAGACCCAGTACTTC. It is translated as CASSMESDSRLKPETQYF.